This TCR beta chain stems from a study of blood T cell repertoires in COVID-19. Study in general: The United States, Italy and Spain were the sources of the acute and convalescent COVID-19 samples.

After removal of 5 bases from V and 9 bases from J, the junction contained 14 bases not matched to a gene. There are 16 residues in the CDR3. Germline-derived CDR1 and CDR2 are SGHAT and FQNNGV. Participants' own reports of clinical history determined their cohort assignment. Recovered Cohort 3 donors showed two negative PCRs, clearance, or symptom resolution. Repertoires were generated with immunoSEQ multiplex PCR, while TCRdb's copy carries only in-frame clones and drops some. The sample consists of approximately 280,000 clones, roughly 85% of them appearing once. This chain uses TRBV11-2 with TRBJ2-1; 9 nucleotides match TRBD2. This clonotype originated in a woman between 45 and 65 years old who had recovered from COVID-19. Source material: PBMCs or T cells enriched from blood (not recorded which). The CDR3 loop is CASSVTGTSPISEQFF. The DNA for the CDR3 is TGTGCCAGCAGCGTGACCGGGACTAGCCCAATAAGTGAGCAGTTCTTC.